This T cell receptor (beta chain) was observed in a study of blood T cell repertoires in COVID-19. Original processing methods: Reference gene primers were amplified, and this amplification served to estimate nucleated cell counts. Profiling relied on immunoSEQ multiplex PCR, and the TCRdb table lists in-frame clones only, not all of them. D and trimming were read from the DNA, whereas the V and J calls and clone size are those reported in that table. The repertoire holds roughly 100,000 clones, with approximately 92% as singletons. CDR3 length equals 14 residues. The J segment lost 4 bases and the V segment lost 5 bases, leaving 7 bases of the junction unmatched. Germline CDR1 MNHEY, CDR2 SVGAGI. Seattle patients were enrolled during active infection and followed longitudinally.

The sequence derives from a woman between 45 and 60 years old with COVID-19, enrolled during active disease. The sequenced material came from peripheral blood. This chain joins TRBV6-5 and TRBJ1-2; 7 positions agree with TRBD1. CDR3 coding DNA: TGTGCCAGCAGTACATCGGGACAGATCTATGGCTACACCTTC. This translates into CASSTSGQIYGYTF.